Sequencing of this TCR beta chain was carried out in a study of T cell responses to AZD1222 COVID-19 vaccine. Study-wide results and limits: Dominant at 160-218 and 743-854, vaccine-associated CD4 TCRs also spanned spike. Baseline testing showed seropositivity in only six AZD1222 recipients. Researchers took repertoire samples only after the peak T cell response had come. Donors skewed white British and female; clonal diversity was possibly underestimated.

To note about this clone: Its antigen is undetermined.

Assay: immunoSEQ multiplex PCR; the TCRdb copy retains only in-frame clones and omits some. The table lists about 120,000 clones, about 92% of them singletons. Sequenced material: peripheral blood, taken 28 days after the second AZD1222 dose. This TCR was recovered from an adult who received the AZD1222 COVID-19 vaccine.

CDR3 loop: CASSVRPGRGGADTQYF. The CDR3, as DNA: TGTGCCAGCAGCGTAAGGCCCGGGCGGGGGGGCGCAGATACGCAGTATTTT. This chain connects TRBV9 to TRBJ2-3; 9 bases match TRBD2. The germline V gene encodes CDR1 SGDLS and CDR2 YYNGEE. V lost 1 base, J lost 4 bases, and 10 bases stayed unmatched. The length of the CDR3 is 17 residues.